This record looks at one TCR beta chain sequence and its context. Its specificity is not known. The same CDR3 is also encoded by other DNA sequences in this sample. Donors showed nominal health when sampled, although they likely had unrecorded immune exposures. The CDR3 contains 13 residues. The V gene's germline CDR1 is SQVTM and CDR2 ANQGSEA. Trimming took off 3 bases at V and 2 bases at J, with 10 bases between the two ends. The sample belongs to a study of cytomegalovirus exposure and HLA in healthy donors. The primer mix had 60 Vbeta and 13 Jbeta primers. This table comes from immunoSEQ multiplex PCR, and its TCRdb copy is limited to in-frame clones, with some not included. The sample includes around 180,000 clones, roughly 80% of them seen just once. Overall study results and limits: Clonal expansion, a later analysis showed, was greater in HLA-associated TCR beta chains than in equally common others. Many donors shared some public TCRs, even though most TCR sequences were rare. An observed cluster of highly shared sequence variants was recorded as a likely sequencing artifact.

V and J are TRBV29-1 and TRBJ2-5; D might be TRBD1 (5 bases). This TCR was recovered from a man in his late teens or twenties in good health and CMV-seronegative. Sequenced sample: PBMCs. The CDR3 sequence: CSVEVGAQETQYF. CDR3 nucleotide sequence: TGCAGCGTTGAGGTTGGGGCGCAAGAGACCCAGTACTTC.